Each of the 4 T cell receptor beta chains below was sequenced from the same sample in a study of Ad26.COV2.S vaccination and SARS-CoV-2 variants. Sequencing was performed with immunoSEQ multiplex PCR; in TCRdb, only in-frame clones are kept and a portion is missing. The top ten clones hold around 1.8% of a sample with nearly 400,000 clones, roughly 90% of them seen once. Treatment given: 19 received Ad26.COV2.S at low or high dose, single or two shots; roughly five received placebo; per-sample allocation not given. On day 63 after the first injection, vaccine and placebo recipients gave samples. The sample in question was peripheral blood, obtained in a trial of Ad26.COV2.S vaccine versus placebo. Receptors originate from a person between 18 and 65 years old who received the Ad26.COV2.S COVID-19 vaccine or a placebo.

The J gene is TRBJ2-2, the V gene TRBV5-6; no clear D gene. Trimming removed 3 bases at V and 1 base at J, with 16 bases between. The length of the CDR3 is 17 residues. Germline CDR1 SGHDT, CDR2 YYEEEE. The CDR3 DNA follows: TGTGCCAGCAGCTCCAGGTACGCCTCCGGGAACACCGGGGAGCTGTTTTTT. This codes for CASSSRYASGNTGELFF.

This sequence joins TRBV30 and TRBJ2-1; 9 bases are a match to TRBD2. Germline CDR1 and CDR2: GTSNPN and SVGIG (reference sequence). V trimming: 4 bases; J trimming: 3 bases; junction bases outside the gene matches: 1. The CDR3 runs to 13 residues. CDR3 coding DNA: TGTGCCTGGACGACTAGCGGCTACAATGAGCAGTTCTTC. Encoded protein: CAWTTSGYNEQFF.

This chain links TRBV5-6 with TRBJ2-1, with 13 bases fitting TRBD2. CDR1 is SGHDT and CDR2 is YYEEEE in the germline V gene. This CDR3 comprises 16 residues. V lost 0 bases to trimming and J lost 5 bases; unmatched junction nucleotides: 2. CDR3 DNA: TGTGCCAGCAGCTTGGAAGGACTAGCGGGAGACAATGAGCAGTTCTTC. Protein: CASSLEGLAGDNEQFF.

The chain has TRBV9 and TRBJ2-7; 7 nucleotides match TRBD1. The germline V gene encodes CDR1 SGDLS and CDR2 YYNGEE. The CDR3 is made up of 15 amino acids. Losses at the gene ends were 4 bases for V and 2 bases for J; bases not matched to a gene: 9. The CDR3: CASSPRQGWAYEQYF. In nucleotides, the CDR3 is TGTGCCAGCAGCCCAAGACAGGGATGGGCCTACGAGCAGTACTTC.